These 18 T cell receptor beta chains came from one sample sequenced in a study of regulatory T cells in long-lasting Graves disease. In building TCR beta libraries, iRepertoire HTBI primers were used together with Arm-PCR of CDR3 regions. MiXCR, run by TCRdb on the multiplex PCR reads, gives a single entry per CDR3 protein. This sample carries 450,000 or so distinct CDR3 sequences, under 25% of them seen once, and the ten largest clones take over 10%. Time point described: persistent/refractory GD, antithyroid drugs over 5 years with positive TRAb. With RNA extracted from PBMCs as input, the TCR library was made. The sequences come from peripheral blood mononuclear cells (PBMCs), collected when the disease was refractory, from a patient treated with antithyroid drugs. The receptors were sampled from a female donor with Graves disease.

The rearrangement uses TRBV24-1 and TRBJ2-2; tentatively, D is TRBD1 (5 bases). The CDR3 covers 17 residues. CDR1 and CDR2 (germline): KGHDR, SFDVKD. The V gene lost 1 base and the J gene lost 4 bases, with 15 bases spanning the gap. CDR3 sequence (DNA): TGTGCCACCAGTGATTTTGGGGCGGAAGTATCCACCGGGGAGCTGTTTTTT. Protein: CATSDFGAEVSTGELFF.

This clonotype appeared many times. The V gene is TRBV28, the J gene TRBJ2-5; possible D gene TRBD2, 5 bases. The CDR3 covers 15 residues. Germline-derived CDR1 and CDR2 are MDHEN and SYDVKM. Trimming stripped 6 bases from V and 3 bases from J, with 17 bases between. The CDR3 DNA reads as TGTGCCAGCAGCCTCAGGATGCGGGTAAAAGAGACCCAGTACTTC. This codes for CASSLRMRVKETQYF.

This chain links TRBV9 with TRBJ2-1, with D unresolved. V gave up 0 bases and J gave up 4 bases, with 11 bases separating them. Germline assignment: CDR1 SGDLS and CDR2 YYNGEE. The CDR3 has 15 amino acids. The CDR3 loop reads CASSVDLLTYNEQFF. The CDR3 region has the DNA TGTGCCAGCAGCGTAGACCTGCTCACTTACAATGAGCAGTTCTTC.

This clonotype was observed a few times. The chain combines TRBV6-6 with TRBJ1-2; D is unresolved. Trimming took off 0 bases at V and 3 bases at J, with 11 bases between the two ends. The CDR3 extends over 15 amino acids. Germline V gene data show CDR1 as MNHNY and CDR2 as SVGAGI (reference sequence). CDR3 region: CASSYSGASYYGYTF. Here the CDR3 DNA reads TGTGCCAGCAGTTACTCGGGCGCTTCCTACTATGGCTACACCTTC.

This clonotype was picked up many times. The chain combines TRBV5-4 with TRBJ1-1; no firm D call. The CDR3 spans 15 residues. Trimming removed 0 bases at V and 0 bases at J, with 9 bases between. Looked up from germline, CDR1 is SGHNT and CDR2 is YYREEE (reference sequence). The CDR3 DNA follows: TGTGCCAGCAGCTTGGAAGGGAGCCTGAACACTGAAGCTTTCTTT. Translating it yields CASSLEGSLNTEAFF. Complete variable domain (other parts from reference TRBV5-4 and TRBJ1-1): ETGVTQSPTHLIKTRGQQVTLRCSSQSGHNTVSWYQQALGQGPQFIFQYYREEENGRGNFPPRFSGLQFPNYSSELNVNALELDDSALYLCASSLEGSLNTEAFFGQGTRLTVV.

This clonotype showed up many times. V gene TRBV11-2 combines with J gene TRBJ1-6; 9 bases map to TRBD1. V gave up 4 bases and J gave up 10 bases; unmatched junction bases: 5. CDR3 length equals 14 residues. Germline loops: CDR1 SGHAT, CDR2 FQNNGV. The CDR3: CASSSTGGASPLHF. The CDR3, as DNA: TGTGCCAGCAGCTCTACAGGGGGCGCGTCACCCCTCCACTTT. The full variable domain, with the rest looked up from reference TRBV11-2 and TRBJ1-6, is EAGVAQSPRYKIIEKRQSVAFWCNPISGHATLYWYQQILGQGPKLLIQFQNNGVVDDSQLPKDRFSAERLKGVDSTLKIQPAKLEDSAVYLCASSSTGGASPLHFGNGTRLTVT.

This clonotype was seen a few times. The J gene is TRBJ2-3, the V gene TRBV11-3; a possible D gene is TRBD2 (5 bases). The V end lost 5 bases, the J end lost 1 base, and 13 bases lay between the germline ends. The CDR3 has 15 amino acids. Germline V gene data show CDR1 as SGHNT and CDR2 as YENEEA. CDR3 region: CASSQRSSGTDTQYF. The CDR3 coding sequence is TGTGCCAGCAGCCAGCGTAGTAGCGGCACAGATACGCAGTATTTT.

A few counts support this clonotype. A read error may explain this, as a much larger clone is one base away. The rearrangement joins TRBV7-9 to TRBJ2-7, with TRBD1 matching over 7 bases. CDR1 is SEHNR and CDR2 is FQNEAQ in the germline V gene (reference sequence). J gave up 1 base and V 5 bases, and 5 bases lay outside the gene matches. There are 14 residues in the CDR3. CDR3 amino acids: CASSRRQGSYEQYF. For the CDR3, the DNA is TGTGCCAGCAGCAGGAGACAGGGTTCCTACGAGCAGTACTTC.

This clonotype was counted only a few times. CDR3 DNA sequence: TGTGCCAGCAGGGACGGGGTCAGGGCCAGTGAAGCTTTCTTT. Its translation: CASRDGVRASEAFF. The gene calls are TRBV6-1 and TRBJ1-1; TRBD1 might be the D (5 bases). Trimming removed 6 bases from V and 7 bases from J, with 18 bases in between. Germline CDR1 MNHNS, CDR2 SASEGT. The CDR3 consists of 14 residues.

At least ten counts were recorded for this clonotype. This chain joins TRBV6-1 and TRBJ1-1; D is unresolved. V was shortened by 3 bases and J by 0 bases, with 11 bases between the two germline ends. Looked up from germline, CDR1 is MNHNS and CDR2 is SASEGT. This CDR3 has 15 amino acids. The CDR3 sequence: CASSDSGILNTEAFF. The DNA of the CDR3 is TGTGCCAGCAGTGACTCAGGAATATTGAACACTGAAGCTTTCTTT.

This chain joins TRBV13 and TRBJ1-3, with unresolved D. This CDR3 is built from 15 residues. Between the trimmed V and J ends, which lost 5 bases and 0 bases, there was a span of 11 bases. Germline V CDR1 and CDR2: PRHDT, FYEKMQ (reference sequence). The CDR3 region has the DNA TGTGCCAGCAGCCGGGAAGGCGGCTCTGGAAACACCATATATTTT. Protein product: CASSREGGSGNTIYF.

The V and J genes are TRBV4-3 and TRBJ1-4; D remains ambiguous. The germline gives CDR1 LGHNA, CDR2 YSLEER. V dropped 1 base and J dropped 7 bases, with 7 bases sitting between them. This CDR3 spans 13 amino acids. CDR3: CASSQGFSEKLFF. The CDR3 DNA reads TGCGCCAGCAGCCAAGGGTTTTCTGAAAAACTGTTTTTT.

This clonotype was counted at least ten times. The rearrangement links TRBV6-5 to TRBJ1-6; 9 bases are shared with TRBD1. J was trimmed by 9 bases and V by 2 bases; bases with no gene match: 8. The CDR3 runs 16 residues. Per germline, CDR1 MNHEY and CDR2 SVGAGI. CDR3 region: CASSYLLGGQGSPLHF. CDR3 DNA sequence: TGTGCCAGCAGTTACCTGTTAGGGGGACAGGGTTCACCCCTCCACTTT.

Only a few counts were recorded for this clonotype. CDR3 in amino acids: CASSQTSNQPQHF. As DNA, the CDR3 is TGTGCCAGCAGCCAAACTAGCAATCAGCCCCAGCATTTT. The genes are TRBV3-1 and TRBJ1-5; no firm D call. CDR1 and CDR2 (germline): LGHDT, YNNKEL (reference sequence). The CDR3 sequence is 13 residues long. V shed 2 bases and J shed 0 bases, with 2 bases lying between them.

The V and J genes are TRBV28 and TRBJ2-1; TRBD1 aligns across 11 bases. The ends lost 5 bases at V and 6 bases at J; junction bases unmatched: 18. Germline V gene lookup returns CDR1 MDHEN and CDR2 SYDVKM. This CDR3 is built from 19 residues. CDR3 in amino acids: CASSSLGQGAAGESNEQFF. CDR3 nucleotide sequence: TGTGCCAGCAGTAGCCTAGGACAGGGGGCGGCGGGAGAGTCCAATGAGCAGTTCTTC.

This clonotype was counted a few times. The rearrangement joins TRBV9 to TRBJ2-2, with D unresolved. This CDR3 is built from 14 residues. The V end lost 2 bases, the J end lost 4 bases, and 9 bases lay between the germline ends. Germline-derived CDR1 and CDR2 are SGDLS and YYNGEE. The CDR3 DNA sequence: TGTGCCAGCAGCGTCGGAAGCAGCACCGGGGAGCTGTTTTTT. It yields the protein CASSVGSSTGELFF.

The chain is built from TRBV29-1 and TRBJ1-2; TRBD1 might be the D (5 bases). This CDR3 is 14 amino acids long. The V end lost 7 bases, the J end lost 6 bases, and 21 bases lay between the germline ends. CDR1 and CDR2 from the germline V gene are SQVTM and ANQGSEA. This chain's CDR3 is CSGGETVSVNGYTF. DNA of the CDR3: TGCAGCGGAGGGGAGACAGTCTCGGTTAATGGCTACACCTTC.

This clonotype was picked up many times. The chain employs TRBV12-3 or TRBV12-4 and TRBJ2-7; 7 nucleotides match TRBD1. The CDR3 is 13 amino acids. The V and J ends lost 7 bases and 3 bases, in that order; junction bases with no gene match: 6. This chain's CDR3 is CASTFGTDYEQYF. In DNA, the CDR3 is TGTGCCAGCACCTTCGGGACAGACTACGAGCAGTACTTC.